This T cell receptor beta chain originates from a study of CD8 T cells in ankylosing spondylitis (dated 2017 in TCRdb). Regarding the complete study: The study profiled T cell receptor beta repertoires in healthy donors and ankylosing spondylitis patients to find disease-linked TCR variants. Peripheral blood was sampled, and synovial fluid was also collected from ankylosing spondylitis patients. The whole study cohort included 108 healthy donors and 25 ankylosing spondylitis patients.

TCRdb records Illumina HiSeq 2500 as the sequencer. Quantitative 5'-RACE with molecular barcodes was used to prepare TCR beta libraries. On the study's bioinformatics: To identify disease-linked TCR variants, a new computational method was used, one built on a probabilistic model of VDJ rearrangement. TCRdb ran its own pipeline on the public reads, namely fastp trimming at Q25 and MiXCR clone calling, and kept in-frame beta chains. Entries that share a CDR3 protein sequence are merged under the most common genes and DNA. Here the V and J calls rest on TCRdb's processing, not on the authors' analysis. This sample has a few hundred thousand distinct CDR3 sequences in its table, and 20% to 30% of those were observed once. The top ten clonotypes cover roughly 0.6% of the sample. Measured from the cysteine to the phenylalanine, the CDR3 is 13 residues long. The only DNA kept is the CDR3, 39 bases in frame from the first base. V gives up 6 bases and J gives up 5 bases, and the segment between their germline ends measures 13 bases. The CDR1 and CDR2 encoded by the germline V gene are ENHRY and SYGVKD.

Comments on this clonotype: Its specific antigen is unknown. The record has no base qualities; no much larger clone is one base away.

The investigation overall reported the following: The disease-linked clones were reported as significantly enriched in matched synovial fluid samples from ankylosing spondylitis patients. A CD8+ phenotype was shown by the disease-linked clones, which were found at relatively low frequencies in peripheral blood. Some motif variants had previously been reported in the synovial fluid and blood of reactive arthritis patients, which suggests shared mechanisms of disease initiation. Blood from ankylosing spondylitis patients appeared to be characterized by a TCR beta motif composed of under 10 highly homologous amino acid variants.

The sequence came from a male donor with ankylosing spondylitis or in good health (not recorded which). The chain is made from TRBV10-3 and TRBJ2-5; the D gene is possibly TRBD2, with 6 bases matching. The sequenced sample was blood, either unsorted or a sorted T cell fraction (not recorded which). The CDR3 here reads CAIRSEGFETQYF. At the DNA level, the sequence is TGTGCCATCAGATCGGAGGGGTTCGAGACCCAGTACTTC.